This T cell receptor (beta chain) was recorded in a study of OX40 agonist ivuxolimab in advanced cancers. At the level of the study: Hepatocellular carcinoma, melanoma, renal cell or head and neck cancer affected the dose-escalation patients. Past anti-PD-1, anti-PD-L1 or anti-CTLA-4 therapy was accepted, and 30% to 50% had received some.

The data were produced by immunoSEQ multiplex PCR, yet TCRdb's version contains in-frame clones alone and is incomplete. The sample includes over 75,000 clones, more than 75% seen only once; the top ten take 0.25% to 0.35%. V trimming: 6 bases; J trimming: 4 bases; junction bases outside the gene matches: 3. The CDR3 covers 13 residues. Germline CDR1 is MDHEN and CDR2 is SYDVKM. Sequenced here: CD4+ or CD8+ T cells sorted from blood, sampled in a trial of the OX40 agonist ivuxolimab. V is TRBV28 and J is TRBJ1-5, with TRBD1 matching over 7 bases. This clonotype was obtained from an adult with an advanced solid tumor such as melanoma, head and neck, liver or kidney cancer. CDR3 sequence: CASRSTGNQPQHF. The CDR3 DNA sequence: TGTGCCAGCAGGTCGACAGGGAATCAGCCCCAGCATTTT.